This is a list of T cell receptor beta chains from one sample in a study of human T cells and chemical hapten exposure. One entry per CDR3 protein results from TCRdb running MiXCR on the 5' RACE reads. The top ten hold under 3% of the sample, which has roughly 81,000 distinct CDR3 sequences, approximately 8% seen once. The source is a male donor in good health. Each CDR3 is given with its conserved first and last residue. Each record gives: J gene, clone size, V gene, D gene, CDR3 DNA, CDR3 protein. The D gene is left open where the match is weak. Not all rows give a size; the values are once, few, many and, for expanded clones, a class.

TRBJ2-7,many,TRBV13,.,TGTGCCAGCAGCTTAGGGCGGGTCTCCTACGAGCAGTACTTC,CASSLGRVSYEQYF
TRBJ2-1,few,TRBV4-3,.,TGCGCCAGCAGCCAATCCAGGGCAGGGAAAGGAAATGAGCAGTTCTTC,CASSQSRAGKGNEQFF
TRBJ2-1,.,TRBV6-1,TRBD2,TGTGCCAGCAGGACGGCCGCGGGACCCCCGGGGGGTGAGCAGTTCTTC,CASRTAAGPPGGEQFF
TRBJ2-1,few,TRBV11-2,.,TGTGCCAGCAGCTTTGAACTCCTCTCCTACAATGAGCAGTTCTTC,CASSFELLSYNEQFF
TRBJ1-1,once,TRBV5-1,.,TGCGCCAGCAGCCCACGGACTAGCGTTGAAACTTTCTTT,CASSPRTSVETFF
TRBJ1-1,.,TRBV12-5,TRBD1,TGTGCTAGTGGTTTGGGAGAGGGGGCGCCTAACACTGAAGCTTTCTTT,CASGLGEGAPNTEAFF
TRBJ2-5,many,TRBV25-1,.,TGTGCCAGCAGTGACAAGGAAGAGACCCAGTACTTC,CASSDKEETQYF
TRBJ2-3,many,TRBV27,.,TGTGCCAGCAGTCAAAACTACGGCCGCGATACGCAGTATTTT,CASSQNYGRDTQYF
TRBJ2-5,many,TRBV14,.,TGTGCCAGCAGCCAAGACCGAGGGAGAGAGACCCAGTACTTC,CASSQDRGRETQYF
TRBJ2-7,many,TRBV29-1,.,TGCAGCGTTGGAGGCGGTCAGGGGTACGAGCAGTACTTC,CSVGGGQGYEQYF
TRBJ2-2,once,TRBV20-1,TRBD1,TGCAGTGCTACCGACAGGGATACCGGGGAGCTGTCTTTT,CSATDRDTGELSF
TRBJ2-3,many,TRBV29-1,TRBD1,TGCAGCGTTGGACAGGGGGGCACAGATACGCAGTATTTT,CSVGQGGTDTQYF
TRBJ2-1,many,TRBV25-1,TRBD2,TGTGCCAGCAGTGGGCATCCGCGGGAGCGGGTACACAATGAGCAGTTCTTC,CASSGHPRERVHNEQFF
TRBJ1-2,few,TRBV4-2,.,TGTGCCAGCAGCTTCGACAGCTATGGCTACACCTTC,CASSFDSYGYTF
TRBJ2-4,.,TRBV20-1,.,TGCAGTGCTAGACAGGGAAACATTCAGTACTTC,CSARQGNIQYF
TRBJ2-3,few,TRBV18,.,TGTGCCAGCTCACCACCGGACACTACCACAGATACGCAGTATTTT,CASSPPDTTTDTQYF
TRBJ1-4,.,TRBV2,.,TGTGCCAGCAGTGACCCCCTTCACAGGGAGGAAAAACTGTTTTTT,CASSDPLHREEKLFF
TRBJ2-1,.,TRBV6-2/TRBV6-3,TRBD2,TGTGCCAGCAGTTATCTCCACACGAGCGGGAGGGCAGGCAATGAGCAGTTCTTC,CASSYLHTSGRAGNEQFF
TRBJ2-7,many,TRBV29-1,.,TGCAGCGTTGAAGATCCGGGATCCCCTTACGAGCAGTACTTC,CSVEDPGSPYEQYF
TRBJ2-3,few,TRBV13,TRBD2,TGTGCCAGCAGCTTCAAGACTAGCGGTACAGATACGCAGTATTTT,CASSFKTSGTDTQYF
TRBJ2-3,many,TRBV7-2,TRBD2,TGTGCCAGCAGCCGAAACATAGCGGGAGAGGCGAGCACAGATACGCAGTATTTT,CASSRNIAGEASTDTQYF
TRBJ1-6,.,TRBV12-3/TRBV12-4,.,TGTGCCAGCAGTTTAATGACCTCACCCCTCCACTTT,CASSLMTSPLHF
TRBJ2-1,.,TRBV12-5,.,TGTGCTAGTGGTTTCCCGGGCGGAAACAATGAGCAGTTCTTC,CASGFPGGNNEQFF
TRBJ2-2,.,TRBV6-2/TRBV6-3,TRBD1,TGTGCCAGCAGTTACTCCACACAGGGGGCGCAAACCGGGGAGCTGTTTTTT,CASSYSTQGAQTGELFF
TRBJ2-2,.,TRBV3-1,.,TGTGCCAGCAGCCGAGTTGATACTAGTGGGGAGCTGTTTTTT,CASSRVDTSGELFF
TRBJ1-1,few,TRBV6-6,.,TGTGCCAGCAGTTACGTCGGCCAGAACACTGAAGCTTTCTTT,CASSYVGQNTEAFF
TRBJ1-4,.,TRBV19,.,TGTGCCAGTAGTATCGATGGGGGCCGGAGTGAAAAACTGTTTTTT,CASSIDGGRSEKLFF
TRBJ1-5,many,TRBV12-3/TRBV12-4,.,TGTGCCAGCACCACGGACATCAATCAGCCCCAGCATTTT,CASTTDINQPQHF
TRBJ1-1,.,TRBV7-3,.,TGTGCCAGCAGCCCCGGCGGACAGCGTAACACTGAAGCTTTCTTT,CASSPGGQRNTEAFF
TRBJ1-2,many,TRBV6-2/TRBV6-3,TRBD1,TGTGCCAGCAGTTACCGGACAGGGGGCATCGGCTACACCTTC,CASSYRTGGIGYTF
TRBJ2-7,many,TRBV20-1,TRBD1,TGCAGTGCTACCTGGACAGGGAGCTACGAGCAGTACTTC,CSATWTGSYEQYF
TRBJ2-5,many,TRBV25-1,.,TGTGCCAGCAGTGCTCCTTGGCGGGGTACCCAAGAGACCCAGTACTTC,CASSAPWRGTQETQYF
TRBJ2-7,many,TRBV27,.,TGTGCCAGCAGTTTAGCCAGCCCCTACGAGCAGTACTTC,CASSLASPYEQYF
TRBJ1-1,.,TRBV20-1,TRBD1,TGCAGTGCTAGACCGCGGACAGGTGTGGGCACTGAAGCTTTCTTT,CSARPRTGVGTEAFF
TRBJ1-1,few,TRBV5-1,.,TGCGCCAGCAGCGAGCACGGGGGACTGGGCACTGAAGCTTTCTTT,CASSEHGGLGTEAFF
TRBJ2-7,few,TRBV7-9,.,TGTGCCAGCAGAGGGATTTCCTACGAGCAGTACTTC,CASRGISYEQYF
TRBJ2-7,few,TRBV27,.,TGTGCCAGCAGTTTACGGGGGGCTTTCTCCTACGAGCAGTACTTC,CASSLRGAFSYEQYF